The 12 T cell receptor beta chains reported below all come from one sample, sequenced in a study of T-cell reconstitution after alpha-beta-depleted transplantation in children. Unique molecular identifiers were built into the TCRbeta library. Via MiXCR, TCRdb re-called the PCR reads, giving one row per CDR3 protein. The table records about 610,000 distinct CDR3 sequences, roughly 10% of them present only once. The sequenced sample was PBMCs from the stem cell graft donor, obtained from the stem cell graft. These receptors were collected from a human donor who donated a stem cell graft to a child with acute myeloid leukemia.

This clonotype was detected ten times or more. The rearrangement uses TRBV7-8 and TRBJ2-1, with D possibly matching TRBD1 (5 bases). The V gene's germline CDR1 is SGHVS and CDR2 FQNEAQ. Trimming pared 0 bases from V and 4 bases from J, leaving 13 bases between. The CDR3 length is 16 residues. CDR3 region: CASSLAHRSPYNEQFF. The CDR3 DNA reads TGTGCCAGCAGCTTAGCTCACAGGTCTCCTTACAATGAGCAGTTCTTC.

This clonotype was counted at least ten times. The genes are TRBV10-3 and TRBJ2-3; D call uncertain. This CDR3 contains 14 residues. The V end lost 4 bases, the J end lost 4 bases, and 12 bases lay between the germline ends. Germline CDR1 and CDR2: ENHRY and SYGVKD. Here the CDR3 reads CAISALVKADTQYF. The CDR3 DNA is TGTGCCATCAGTGCGCTAGTAAAGGCAGATACGCAGTATTTT.

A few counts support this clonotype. The CDR3 nucleotides read TGTGCCACCAGGGACAGCAACTACAATGAGCAGTTCTTC. Its protein product is CATRDSNYNEQFF. This chain connects TRBV15 to TRBJ2-1; D may be TRBD1 (6 bases). V lost 6 bases to trimming and J lost 3 bases, with 9 bases between them. In germline, CDR1 is LNHNV, CDR2 YYDKDF (reference sequence). CDR3 length equals 13 residues.

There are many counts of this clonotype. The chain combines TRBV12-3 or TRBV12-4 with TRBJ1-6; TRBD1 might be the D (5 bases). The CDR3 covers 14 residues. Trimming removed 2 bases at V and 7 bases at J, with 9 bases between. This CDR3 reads CASSLLGENSPLHF. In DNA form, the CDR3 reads TGTGCCAGCAGTTTACTGGGGGAGAATTCACCCCTCCACTTT.

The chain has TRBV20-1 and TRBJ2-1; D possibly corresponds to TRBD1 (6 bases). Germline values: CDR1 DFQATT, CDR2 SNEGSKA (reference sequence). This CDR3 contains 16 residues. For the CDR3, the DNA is TGCTGCGCTAGAGGGGGAGAGGGAAGGCCGGGGAATGAGCAGTTCTTC. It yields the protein CCARGGEGRPGNEQFF.

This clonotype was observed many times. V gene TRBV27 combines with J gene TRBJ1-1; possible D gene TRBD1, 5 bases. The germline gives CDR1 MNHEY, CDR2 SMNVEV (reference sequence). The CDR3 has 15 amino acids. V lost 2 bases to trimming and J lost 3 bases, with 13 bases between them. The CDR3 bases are TGTGCCAGCAGTTTAGTGAGGGGATGGGACACTGAAGCTTTCTTT. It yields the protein CASSLVRGWDTEAFF.

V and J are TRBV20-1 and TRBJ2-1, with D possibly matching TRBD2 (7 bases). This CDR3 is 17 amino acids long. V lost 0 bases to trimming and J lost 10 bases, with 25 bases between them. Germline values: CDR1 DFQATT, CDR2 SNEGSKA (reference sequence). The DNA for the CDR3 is TGCAGTGCTAGAGATGCGGGGTCACAGACGGGGGGCAAGGAGCAGTTCTTC. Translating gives CSARDAGSQTGGKEQFF.

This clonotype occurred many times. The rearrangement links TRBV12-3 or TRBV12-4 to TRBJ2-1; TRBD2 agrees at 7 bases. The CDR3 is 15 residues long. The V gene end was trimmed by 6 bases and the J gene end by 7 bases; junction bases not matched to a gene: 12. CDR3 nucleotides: TGTGCCAGCAGCCTAAGCGCGGGAGTCGTAAATGAGCAGTTCTTC. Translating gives CASSLSAGVVNEQFF.

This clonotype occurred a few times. The CDR3 here is CASSQVGLAGYEQYF. The CDR3 DNA is TGTGCCAGCAGCCAAGTCGGACTAGCGGGCTACGAGCAGTACTTC. The J gene is TRBJ2-7, the V gene TRBV14; 11 nucleotides align to TRBD2. The V gene's germline CDR1 is SGHDN and CDR2 FVKESK. This CDR3 is 15 amino acids long. V was clipped by 1 base and J by 3 bases; unmatched bases: 2.

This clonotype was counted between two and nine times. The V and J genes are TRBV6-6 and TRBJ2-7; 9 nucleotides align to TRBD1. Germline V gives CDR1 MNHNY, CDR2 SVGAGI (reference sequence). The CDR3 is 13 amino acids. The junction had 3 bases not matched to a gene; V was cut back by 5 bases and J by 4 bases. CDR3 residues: CASSVTGGYEQYF. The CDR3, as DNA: TGTGCCAGCAGTGTGACAGGGGGGTACGAGCAGTACTTC.

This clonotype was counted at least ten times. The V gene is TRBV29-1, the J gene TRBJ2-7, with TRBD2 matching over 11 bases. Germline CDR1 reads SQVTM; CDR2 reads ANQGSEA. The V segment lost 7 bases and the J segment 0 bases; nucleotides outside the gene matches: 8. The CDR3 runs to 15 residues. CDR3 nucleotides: TGCAGCGGTGGGACTAGCGGAGGCAACTCCTACGAGCAGTACTTC. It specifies CSGGTSGGNSYEQYF.

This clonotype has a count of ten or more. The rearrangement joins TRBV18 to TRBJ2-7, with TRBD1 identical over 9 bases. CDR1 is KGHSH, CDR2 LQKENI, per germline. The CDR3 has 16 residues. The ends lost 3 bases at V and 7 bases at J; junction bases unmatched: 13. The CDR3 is CASSPVVPGQGREQYF. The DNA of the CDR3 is TGTGCCAGCTCACCGGTTGTCCCCGGACAGGGGCGGGAGCAGTACTTC.